This T cell receptor (beta chain) came from a study of blood T cell repertoires in COVID-19. At the level of the study: The study drew acute and convalescent COVID-19 samples from the United States, Italy and Spain. Nucleic acid was either cDNA or gDNA, and it came from T cells, B-cell-depleted T cells, or PBMCs.

The CDR3 has 11 residues. CDR1 and CDR2 from the germline V gene are SGHVS and FQNEAQ. V dropped 7 bases and J dropped 8 bases, with 11 bases sitting between them. Some clones are missing from TCRdb's copy, which holds only in-frame ones; the method was immunoSEQ multiplex PCR. The data contain approximately 230,000 clones, approximately 86% of them singletons. This sequence was found in a woman of 80 years or more with active or convalescent COVID-19. The V and J genes are TRBV7-8 and TRBJ1-2, with a weak D call TRBD1 (5 bases). Sequencing was performed on peripheral blood. In nucleotides, the CDR3 is TGTGCCAGCACCCCTGGGGGGGGCTACACCTTC. As protein: CASTPGGGYTF.